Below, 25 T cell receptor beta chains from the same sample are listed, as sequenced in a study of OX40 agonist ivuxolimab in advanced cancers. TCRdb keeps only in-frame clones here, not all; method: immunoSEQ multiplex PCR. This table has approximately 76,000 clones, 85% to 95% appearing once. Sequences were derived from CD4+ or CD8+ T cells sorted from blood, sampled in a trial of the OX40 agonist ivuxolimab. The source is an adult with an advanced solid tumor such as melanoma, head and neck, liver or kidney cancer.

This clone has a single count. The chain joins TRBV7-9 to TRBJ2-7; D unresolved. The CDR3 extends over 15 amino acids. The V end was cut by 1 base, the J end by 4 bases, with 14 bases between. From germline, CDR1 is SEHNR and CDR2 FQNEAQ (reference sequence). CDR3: CASSLDSPPHYEQYF. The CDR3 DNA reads TGTGCCAGCAGCTTAGATTCACCGCCCCATTACGAGCAGTACTTC.

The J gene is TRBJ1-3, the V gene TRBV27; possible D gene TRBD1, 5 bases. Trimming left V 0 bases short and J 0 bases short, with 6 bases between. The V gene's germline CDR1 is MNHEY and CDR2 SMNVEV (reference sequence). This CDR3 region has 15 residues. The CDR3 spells CASSLSGGSGNTIYF. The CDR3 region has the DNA TGTGCCAGCAGTTTATCCGGGGGCTCTGGAAACACCATATATTTT.

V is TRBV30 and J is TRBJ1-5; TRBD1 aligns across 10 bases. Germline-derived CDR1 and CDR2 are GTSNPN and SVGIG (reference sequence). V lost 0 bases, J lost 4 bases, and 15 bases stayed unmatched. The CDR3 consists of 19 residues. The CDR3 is CAWSVFRATGGEWNQPQHF. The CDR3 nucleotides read TGTGCCTGGAGTGTCTTCCGGGCGACAGGGGGCGAATGGAATCAGCCCCAGCATTTT. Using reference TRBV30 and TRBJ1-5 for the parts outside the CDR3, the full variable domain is SQTIHQWPATLVQPVGSPLSLECTVEGTSNPNLYWYRQAAGRGLQLLFYSVGIGQISSEVPQNLSASRPQDRQFILSSKKLLLSDSGFYLCAWSVFRATGGEWNQPQHFGDGTRLSIL.

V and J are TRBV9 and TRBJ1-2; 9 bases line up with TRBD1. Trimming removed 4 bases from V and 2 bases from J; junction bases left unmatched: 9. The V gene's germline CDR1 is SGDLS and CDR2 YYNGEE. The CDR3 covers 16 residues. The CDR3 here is CASSPGTGLENYGYTF. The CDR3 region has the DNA TGTGCCAGCAGCCCCGGGACAGGGTTGGAAAACTATGGCTACACCTTC.

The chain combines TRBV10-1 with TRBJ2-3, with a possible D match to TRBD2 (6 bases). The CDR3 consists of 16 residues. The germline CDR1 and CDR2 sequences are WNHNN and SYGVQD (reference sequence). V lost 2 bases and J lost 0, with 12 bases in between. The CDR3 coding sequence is TGCGCCAGCAGTGAGCTGGGGGGAACTAGCACAGATACGCAGTATTTT. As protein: CASSELGGTSTDTQYF.

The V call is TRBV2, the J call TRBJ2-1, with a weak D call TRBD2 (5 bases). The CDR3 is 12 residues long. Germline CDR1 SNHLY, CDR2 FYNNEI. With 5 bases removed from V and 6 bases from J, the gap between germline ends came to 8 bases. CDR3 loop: CASSTRANEQFF. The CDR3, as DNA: TGTGCCAGCAGTACTAGGGCCAATGAGCAGTTCTTC.

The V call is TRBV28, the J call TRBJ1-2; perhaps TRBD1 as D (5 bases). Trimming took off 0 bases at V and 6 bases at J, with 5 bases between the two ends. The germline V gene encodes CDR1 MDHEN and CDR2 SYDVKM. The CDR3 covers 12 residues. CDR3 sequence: CASSLWGDGYTF. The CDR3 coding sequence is TGTGCCAGCAGTTTATGGGGGGATGGCTACACCTTC.

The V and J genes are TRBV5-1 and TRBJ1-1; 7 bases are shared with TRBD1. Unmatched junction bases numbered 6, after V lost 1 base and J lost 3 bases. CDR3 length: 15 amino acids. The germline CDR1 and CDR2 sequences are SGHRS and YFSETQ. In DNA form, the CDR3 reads TGCGCCAGCAGCTTGACCGCAGGGGGATACACTGAAGCTTTCTTT. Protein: CASSLTAGGYTEAFF.

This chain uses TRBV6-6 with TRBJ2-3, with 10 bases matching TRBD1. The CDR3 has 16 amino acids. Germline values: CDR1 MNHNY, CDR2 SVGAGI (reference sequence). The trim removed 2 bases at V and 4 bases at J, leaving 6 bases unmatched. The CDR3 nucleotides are TGTGCCAGCAGTTACGGGACAGGGGTTTCGGCAGATACGCAGTATTTT. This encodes CASSYGTGVSADTQYF.

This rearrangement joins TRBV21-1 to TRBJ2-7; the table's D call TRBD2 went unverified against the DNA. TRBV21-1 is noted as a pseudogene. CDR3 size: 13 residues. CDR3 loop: CASSNREPYVPYF. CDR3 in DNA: TGTGCCAGCAGCAACCGGGAGCCTTACGTGCCGTACTTC.

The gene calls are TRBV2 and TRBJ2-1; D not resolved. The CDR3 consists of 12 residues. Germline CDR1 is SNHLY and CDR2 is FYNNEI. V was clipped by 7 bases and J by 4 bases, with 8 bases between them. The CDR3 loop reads CASTREYNEQFF. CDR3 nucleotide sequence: TGTGCCAGCACTAGGGAATACAATGAGCAGTTCTTC.

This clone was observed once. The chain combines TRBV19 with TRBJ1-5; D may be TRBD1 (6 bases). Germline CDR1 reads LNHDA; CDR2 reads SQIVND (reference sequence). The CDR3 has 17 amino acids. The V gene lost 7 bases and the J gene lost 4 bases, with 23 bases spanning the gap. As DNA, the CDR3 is TGTGCCAGTATTAACGGCGTACAGGGATCACCTAATCAGCCCCAGCATTTT. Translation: CASINGVQGSPNQPQHF.

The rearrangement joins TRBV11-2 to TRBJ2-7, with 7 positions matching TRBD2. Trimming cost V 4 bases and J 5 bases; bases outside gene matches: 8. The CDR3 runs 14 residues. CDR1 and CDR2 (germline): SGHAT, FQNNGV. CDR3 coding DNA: TGTGCCAGCAGCTCAGAGCGGGATAGCCACGAGCAGTACTTC. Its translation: CASSSERDSHEQYF.

The CDR3 is CASSGGLREETQYF. DNA for the CDR3: TGTGCCAGTAGTGGGGGTCTCAGGGAAGAGACCCAGTACTTC. The rearrangement joins TRBV19 to TRBJ2-5, with D perhaps being TRBD1 or TRBD2 (5 bases each). V gave up 5 bases and J gave up 3 bases, with 13 bases separating them. The CDR3 extends over 14 amino acids. Germline V gives CDR1 LNHDA, CDR2 SQIVND (reference sequence).

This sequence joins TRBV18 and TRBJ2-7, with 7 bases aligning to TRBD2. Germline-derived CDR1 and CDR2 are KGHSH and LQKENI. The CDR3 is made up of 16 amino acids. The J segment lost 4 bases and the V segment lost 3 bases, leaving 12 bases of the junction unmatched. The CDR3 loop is CASSPLEGAGLYEQYF. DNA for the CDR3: TGTGCCAGCTCACCGCTCGAGGGAGCGGGGTTATACGAGCAGTACTTC. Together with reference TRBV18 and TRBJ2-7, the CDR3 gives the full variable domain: NAGVMQNPRHLVRRRGQEARLRCSPMKGHSHVYWYRQLPEEGLKFMVYLQKENIIDESGMPKERFSAEFPKEGPSILRIQQVVRGDSAAYFCASSPLEGAGLYEQYFGPGTRLTVT.

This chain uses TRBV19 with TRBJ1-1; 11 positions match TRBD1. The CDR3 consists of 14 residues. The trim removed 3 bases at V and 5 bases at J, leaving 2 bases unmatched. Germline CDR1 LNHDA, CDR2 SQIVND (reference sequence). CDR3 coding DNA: TGTGCCAGTAGTATTGGACAGGGGGCGACTGAAGCTTTCTTT. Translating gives CASSIGQGATEAFF.

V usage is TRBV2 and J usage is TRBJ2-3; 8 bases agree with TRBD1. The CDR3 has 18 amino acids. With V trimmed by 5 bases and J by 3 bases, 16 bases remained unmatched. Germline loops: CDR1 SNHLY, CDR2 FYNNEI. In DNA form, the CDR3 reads TGTGCCAGCAGTCTTACCTTTAAAGGACAGGGTAGGACAGATACGCAGTATTTT. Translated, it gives CASSLTFKGQGRTDTQYF.

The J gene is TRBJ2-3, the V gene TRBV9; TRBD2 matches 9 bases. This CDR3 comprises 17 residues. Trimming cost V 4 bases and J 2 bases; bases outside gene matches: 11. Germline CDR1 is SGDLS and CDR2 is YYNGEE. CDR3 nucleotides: TGTGCCAGCAGCCCCGGGGGCCTAGCGGGGACCACAGATACGCAGTATTTT. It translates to CASSPGGLAGTTDTQYF.

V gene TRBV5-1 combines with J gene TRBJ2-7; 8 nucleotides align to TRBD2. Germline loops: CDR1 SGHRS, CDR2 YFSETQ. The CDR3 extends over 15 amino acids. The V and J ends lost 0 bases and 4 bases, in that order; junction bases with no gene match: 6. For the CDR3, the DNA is TGCGCCAGCAGCTTGGAAACTAGCGGATATTACGAGCAGTACTTC. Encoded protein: CASSLETSGYYEQYF.

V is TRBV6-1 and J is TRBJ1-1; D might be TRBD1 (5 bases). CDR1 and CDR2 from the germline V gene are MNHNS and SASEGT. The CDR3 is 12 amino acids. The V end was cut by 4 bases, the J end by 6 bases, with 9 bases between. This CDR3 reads CASSVQGAEAFF. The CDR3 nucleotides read TGTGCCAGCAGTGTTCAAGGGGCTGAAGCTTTCTTT.

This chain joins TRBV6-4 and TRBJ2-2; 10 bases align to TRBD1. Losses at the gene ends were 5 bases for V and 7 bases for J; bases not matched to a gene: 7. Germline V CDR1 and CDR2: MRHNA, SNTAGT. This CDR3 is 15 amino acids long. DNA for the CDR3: TGTGCCAGCAGTCCCGGGACAGGGGCGATCGGGGAGCTGTTTTTT. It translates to CASSPGTGAIGELFF.

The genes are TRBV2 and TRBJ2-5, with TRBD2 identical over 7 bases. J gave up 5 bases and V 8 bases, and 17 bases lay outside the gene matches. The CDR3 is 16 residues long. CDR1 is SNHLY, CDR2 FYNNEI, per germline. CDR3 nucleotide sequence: TGTGCCAGCTCCTGGCTTTTGGGGGGGAAGGAGGAGACCCAGTACTTC. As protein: CASSWLLGGKEETQYF.

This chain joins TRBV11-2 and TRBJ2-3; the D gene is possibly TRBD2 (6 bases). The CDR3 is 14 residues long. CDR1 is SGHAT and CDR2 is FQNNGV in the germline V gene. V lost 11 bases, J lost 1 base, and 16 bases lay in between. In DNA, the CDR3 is TGTGCCTCTACTCCGGCTAGCGGCACAGATACGCAGTATTTT. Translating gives CASTPASGTDTQYF.

In DNA, the CDR3 is TGTGCCAGCAGCTCCGTTAGACAGGGATCGGATACGCAGTATTTT. Protein: CASSSVRQGSDTQYF. The rearrangement uses TRBV5-4 and TRBJ2-3; TRBD1 matches 7 bases. This CDR3 has 15 residues. Germline V gene data show CDR1 as SGHNT and CDR2 as YYREEE (reference sequence). V shed 3 bases, J shed 6 bases, and the junction held 10 bases outside the gene matches.

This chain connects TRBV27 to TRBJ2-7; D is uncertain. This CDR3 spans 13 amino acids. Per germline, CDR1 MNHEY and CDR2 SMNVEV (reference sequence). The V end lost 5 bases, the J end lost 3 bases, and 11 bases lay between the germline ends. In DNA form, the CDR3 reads TGTGCCAGCAGTAGAGGATGGGACTACGAGCAGTACTTC. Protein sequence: CASSRGWDYEQYF.